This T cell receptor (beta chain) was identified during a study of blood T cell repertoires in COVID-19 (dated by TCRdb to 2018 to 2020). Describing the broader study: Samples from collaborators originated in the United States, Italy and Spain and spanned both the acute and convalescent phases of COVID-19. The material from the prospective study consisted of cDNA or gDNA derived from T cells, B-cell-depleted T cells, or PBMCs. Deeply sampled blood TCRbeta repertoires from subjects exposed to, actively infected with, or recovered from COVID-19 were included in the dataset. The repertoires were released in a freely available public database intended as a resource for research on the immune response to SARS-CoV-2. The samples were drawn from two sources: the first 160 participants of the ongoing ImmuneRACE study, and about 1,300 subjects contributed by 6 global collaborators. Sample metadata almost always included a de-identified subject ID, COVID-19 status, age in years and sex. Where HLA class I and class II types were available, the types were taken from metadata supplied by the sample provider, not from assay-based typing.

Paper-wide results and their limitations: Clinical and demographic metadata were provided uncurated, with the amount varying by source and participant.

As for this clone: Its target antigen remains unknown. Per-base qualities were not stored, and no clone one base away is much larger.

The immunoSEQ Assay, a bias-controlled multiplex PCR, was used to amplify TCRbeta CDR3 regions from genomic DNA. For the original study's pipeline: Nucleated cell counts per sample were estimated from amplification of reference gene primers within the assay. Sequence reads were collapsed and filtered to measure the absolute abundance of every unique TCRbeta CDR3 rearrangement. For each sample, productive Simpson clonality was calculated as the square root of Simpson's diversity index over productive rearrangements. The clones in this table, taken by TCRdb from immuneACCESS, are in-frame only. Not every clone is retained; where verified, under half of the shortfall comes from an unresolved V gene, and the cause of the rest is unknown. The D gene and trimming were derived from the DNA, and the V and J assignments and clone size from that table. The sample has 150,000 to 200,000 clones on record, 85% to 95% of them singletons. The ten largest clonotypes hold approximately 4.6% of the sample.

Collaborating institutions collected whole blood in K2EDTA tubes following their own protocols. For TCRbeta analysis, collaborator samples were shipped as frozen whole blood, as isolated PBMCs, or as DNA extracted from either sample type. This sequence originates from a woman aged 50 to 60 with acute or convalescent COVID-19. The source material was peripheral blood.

DNA sequence: TGTGCCAGCAGTTACTCTCTAACGTCCACAGATACGCAGTATTTT. It translates as CASSYSLTSTDTQYF. The chain employs TRBV6-2 or TRBV6-3 and TRBJ2-3; no D segment can be confidently identified. The CDR3 runs 15 amino acids, cysteine and phenylalanine included. The read is trimmed to its CDR3 DNA, 45 bases read in frame from base 1. Relative to germline, V is 0 bases shorter and J is 2 bases shorter, with 9 bases between their ends. CDR1 MNHEY and CDR2 SVGEGT are derived from the germline V gene.